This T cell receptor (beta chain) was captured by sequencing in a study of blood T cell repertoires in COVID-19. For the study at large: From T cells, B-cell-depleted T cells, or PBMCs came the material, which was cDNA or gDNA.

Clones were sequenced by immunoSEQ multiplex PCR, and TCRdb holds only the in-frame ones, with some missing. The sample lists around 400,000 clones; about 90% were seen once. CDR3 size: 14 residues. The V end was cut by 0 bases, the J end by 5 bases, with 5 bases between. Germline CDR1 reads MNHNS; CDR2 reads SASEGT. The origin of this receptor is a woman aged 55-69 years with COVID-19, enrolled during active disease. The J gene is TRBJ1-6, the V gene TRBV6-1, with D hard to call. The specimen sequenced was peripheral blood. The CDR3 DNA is TGTGCCAGCAGTGAAGCATACAATAATTCACCCCTCCACTTT. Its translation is CASSEAYNNSPLHF.